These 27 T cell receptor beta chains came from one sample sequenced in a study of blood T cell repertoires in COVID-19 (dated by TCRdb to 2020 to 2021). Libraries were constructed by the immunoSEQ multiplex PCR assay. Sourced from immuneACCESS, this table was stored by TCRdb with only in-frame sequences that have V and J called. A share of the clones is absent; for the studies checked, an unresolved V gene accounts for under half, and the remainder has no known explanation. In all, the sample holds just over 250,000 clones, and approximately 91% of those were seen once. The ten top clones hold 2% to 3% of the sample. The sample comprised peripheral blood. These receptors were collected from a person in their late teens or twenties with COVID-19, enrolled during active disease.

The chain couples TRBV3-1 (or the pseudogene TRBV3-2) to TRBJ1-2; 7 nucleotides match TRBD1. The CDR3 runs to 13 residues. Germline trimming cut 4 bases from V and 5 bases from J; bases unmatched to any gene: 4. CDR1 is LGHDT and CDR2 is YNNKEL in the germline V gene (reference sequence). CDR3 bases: TGTGCCAGCAGCCCGACAGGGAAATATGGCTACACCTTC. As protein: CASSPTGKYGYTF.

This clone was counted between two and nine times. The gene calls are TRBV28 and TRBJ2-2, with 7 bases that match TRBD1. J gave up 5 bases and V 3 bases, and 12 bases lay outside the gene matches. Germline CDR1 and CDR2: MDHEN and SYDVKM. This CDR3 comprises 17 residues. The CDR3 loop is CASSFTHRGPWTGELFF. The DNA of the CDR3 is TGTGCCAGCAGTTTCACCCACAGGGGTCCCTGGACCGGGGAGCTGTTTTTT.

CDR3 protein: CASSSLIEQFF. CDR3 sequence (DNA): TGTGCCAGCAGTTCTTTAATAGAGCAGTTCTTC. This chain links TRBV28 with TRBJ2-1; D remains unclear. CDR3 length equals 11 residues. Trimming took 4 bases from V and 10 from J, leaving 8 bases between them. Germline V CDR1 and CDR2: MDHEN, SYDVKM. The variable domain in full, completed from reference TRBV28 and TRBJ2-1, reads DVKVTQSSRYLVKRTGEKVFLECVQDMDHENMFWYRQDPGLGLRLIYFSYDVKMKEKGDIPEGYSVSREKKERFSLILESASTNQTSMYLCASSSLIEQFFGPGTRLTVL.

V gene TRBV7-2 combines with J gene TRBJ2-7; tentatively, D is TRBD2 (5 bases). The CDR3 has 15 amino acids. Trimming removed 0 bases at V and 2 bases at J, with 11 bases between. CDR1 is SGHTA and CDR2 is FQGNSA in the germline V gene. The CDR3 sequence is CASSLAGLTPYEQYF. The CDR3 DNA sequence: TGTGCCAGCAGCTTAGCTGGACTTACCCCCTACGAGCAGTACTTC.

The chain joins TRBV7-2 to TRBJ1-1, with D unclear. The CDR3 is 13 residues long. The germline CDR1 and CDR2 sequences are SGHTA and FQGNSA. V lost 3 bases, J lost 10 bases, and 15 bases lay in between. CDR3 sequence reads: CASSFPPPAVAFF. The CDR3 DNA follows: TGTGCCAGCAGCTTCCCCCCCCCGGCGGTAGCTTTCTTT.

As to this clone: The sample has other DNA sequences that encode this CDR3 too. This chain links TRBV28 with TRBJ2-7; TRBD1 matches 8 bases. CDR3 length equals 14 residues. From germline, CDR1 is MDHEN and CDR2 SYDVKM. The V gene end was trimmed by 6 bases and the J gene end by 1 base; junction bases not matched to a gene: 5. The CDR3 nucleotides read TGTGCCAGCAGGCGACAGGGGATTTCCTACGAGCAGTACTTC. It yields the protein CASRRQGISYEQYF.

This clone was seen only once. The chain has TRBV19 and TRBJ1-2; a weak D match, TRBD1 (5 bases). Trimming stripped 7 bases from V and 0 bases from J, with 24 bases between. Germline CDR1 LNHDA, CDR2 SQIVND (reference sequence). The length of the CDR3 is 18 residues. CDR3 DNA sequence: TGTGCCAGTACCATACCCACCTTCGACAGAATCCCTAACTATGGCTACACCTTC. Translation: CASTIPTFDRIPNYGYTF.

The CDR3, as DNA: TGTGCCAGCAGTTCCCCGGCTGAGGCCGGTTCACCCCTCCACTTT. Amino acid sequence: CASSSPAEAGSPLHF. The V gene is TRBV28, the J gene TRBJ1-6; D remains unclear. Germline values: CDR1 MDHEN, CDR2 SYDVKM. V lost 4 bases, J lost 9 bases, and 16 bases lay in between. The CDR3 spans 15 residues.

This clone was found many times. CDR3 coding DNA: TGTGCCAGCAGTGAGCAGGGGTGGACTGAAGCTTTCTTT. Translation: CASSEQGWTEAFF. The chain uses TRBV6-4 and TRBJ1-1; weak D call: TRBD1 (6 bases). The CDR3 sequence is 13 residues long. Germline values: CDR1 MRHNA, CDR2 SNTAGT. Trimming stripped 3 bases from V and 5 bases from J, with 10 bases between.

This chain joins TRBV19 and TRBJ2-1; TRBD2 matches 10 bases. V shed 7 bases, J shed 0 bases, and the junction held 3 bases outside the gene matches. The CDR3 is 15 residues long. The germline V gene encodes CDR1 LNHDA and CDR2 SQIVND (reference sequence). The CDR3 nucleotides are TGTGCCAGTAACCCTAGCGGGAGCTCCTACAATGAGCAGTTCTTC. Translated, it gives CASNPSGSSYNEQFF.

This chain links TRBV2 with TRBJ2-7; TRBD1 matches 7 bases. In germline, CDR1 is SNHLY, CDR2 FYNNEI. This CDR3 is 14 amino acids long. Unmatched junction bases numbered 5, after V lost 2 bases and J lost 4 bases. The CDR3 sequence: CASSEQGVSYEQYF. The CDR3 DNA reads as TGTGCCAGCAGTGAACAGGGGGTGAGTTACGAGCAGTACTTC.

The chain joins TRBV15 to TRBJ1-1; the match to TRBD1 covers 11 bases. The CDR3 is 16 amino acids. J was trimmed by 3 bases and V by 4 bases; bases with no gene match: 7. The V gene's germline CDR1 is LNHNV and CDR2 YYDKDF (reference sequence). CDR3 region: CATSNRDRGTHTEAFF. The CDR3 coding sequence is TGTGCCACCAGCAATCGGGACAGGGGGACGCACACTGAAGCTTTCTTT.

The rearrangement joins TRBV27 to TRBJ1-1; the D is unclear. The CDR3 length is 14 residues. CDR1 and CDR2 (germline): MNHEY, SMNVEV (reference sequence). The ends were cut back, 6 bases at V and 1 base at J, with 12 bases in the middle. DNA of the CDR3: TGTGCCAGCAGCTTAGACTCAACGAACACTGAAGCTTTCTTT. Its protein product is CASSLDSTNTEAFF.

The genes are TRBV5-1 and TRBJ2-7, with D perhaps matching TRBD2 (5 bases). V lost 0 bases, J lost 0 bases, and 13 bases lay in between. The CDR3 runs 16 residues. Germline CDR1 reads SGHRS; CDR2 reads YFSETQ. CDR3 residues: CASSLGAASSSYEQYF. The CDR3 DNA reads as TGCGCCAGCAGCTTGGGAGCGGCTTCAAGCTCCTACGAGCAGTACTTC.

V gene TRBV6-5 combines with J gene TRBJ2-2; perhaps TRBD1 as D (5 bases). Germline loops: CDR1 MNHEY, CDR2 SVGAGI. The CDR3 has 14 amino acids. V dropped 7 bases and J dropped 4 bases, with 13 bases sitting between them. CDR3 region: CASTKGAITGELFF. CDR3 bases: TGTGCCAGCACTAAAGGGGCGATCACCGGGGAGCTGTTTTTT.

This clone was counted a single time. CDR3 sequence (DNA): TGTGCCAGCATCGGCAGCGGGAGGGCCCATGAGCAGTTCTTC. It translates to CASIGSGRAHEQFF. J is TRBJ2-1 and V is TRBV27; TRBD2 matches 10 bases. V gave up 7 bases and J gave up 8 bases; unmatched junction bases: 8. Germline-derived CDR1 and CDR2 are MNHEY and SMNVEV (reference sequence). The CDR3 consists of 14 residues.

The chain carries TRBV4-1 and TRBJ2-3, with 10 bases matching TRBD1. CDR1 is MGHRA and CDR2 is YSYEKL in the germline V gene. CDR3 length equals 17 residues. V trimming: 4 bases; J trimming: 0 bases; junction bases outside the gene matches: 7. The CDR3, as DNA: TGCGCCAGCAGCCCCTACCTGACAGGGGGCAGCACAGATACGCAGTATTTT. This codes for CASSPYLTGGSTDTQYF.

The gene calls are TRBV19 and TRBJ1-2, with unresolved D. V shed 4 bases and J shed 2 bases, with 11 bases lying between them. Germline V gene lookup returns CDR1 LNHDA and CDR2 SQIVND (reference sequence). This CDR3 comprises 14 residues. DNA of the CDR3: TGTGCCAGTAGTAGCGGGAGAGTCAACTATGGCTACACCTTC. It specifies CASSSGRVNYGYTF.

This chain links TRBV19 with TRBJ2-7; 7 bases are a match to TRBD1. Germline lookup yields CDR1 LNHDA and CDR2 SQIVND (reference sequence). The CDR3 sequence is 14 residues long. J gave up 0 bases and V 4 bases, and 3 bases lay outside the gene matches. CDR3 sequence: CASSTTGFSYEQYF. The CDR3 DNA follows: TGTGCCAGTAGTACGACAGGGTTCTCCTACGAGCAGTACTTC.

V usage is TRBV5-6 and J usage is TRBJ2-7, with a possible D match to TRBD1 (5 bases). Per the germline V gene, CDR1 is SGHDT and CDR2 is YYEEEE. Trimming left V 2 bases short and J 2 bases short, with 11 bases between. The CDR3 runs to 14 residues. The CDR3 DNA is TGTGCCAGCAGCTTACAGGCGGCCCCCTACGAGCAGTACTTC. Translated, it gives CASSLQAAPYEQYF.

Here the CDR3 DNA reads TGTGCCAGCAGTGAATCAGGGGGCGAAGGGAACACCATATATTTT. Translation: CASSESGGEGNTIYF. This rearrangement joins TRBV25-1 to TRBJ1-3, with 8 bases lining up with TRBD1. The CDR3 is 15 residues long. V was clipped by 1 base and J by 7 bases; unmatched bases: 6. From germline, CDR1 is MGHDK and CDR2 SYGVNS.

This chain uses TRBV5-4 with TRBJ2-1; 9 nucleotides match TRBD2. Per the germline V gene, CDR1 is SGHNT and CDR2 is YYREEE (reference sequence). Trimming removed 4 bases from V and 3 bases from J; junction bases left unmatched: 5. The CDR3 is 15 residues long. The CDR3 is CASSQRGAHYNEQFF. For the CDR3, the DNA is TGTGCCAGCAGCCAGCGGGGGGCGCACTACAATGAGCAGTTCTTC.

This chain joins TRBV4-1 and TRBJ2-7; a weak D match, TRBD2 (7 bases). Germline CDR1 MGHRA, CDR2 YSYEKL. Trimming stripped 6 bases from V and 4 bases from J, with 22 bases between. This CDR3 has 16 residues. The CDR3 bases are TGCGCCAGCAGAGGCCGGGGGGCAGGAGACTTTTACGAGCAGTACTTC. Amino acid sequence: CASRGRGAGDFYEQYF.

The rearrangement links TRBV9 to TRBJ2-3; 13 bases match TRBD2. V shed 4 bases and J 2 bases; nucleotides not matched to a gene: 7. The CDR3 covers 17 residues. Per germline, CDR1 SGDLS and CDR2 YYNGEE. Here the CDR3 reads CASSSRLAGGPTDTQYF. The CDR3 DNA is TGTGCCAGCAGCTCCCGACTAGCGGGAGGTCCCACAGATACGCAGTATTTT.

CDR3 sequence (DNA): TGTGCCAGCAGCTTAACTAGCGGGAGAGAGCAGTACTTC. Protein: CASSLTSGREQYF. The chain carries TRBV7-2 and TRBJ2-7, with 11 nucleotides matching TRBD2. The CDR3 covers 13 residues. Germline lookup yields CDR1 SGHTA and CDR2 FQGNSA. The V gene end was trimmed by 2 bases and the J gene end by 7 bases; junction bases not matched to a gene: 1.

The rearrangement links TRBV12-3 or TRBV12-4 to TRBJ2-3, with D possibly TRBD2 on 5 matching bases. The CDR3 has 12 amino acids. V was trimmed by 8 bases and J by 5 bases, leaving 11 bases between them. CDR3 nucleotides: TGTGCCAGCCGGGTGGGAGAAGATACGCAGTATTTT. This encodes CASRVGEDTQYF.

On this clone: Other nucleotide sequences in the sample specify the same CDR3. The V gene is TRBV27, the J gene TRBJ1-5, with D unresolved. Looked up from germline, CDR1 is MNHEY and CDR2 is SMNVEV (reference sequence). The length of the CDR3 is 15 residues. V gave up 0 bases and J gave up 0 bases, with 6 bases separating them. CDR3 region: CASSLSRNSNQPQHF. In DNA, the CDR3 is TGTGCCAGCAGTTTATCGCGTAATAGCAATCAGCCCCAGCATTTT.